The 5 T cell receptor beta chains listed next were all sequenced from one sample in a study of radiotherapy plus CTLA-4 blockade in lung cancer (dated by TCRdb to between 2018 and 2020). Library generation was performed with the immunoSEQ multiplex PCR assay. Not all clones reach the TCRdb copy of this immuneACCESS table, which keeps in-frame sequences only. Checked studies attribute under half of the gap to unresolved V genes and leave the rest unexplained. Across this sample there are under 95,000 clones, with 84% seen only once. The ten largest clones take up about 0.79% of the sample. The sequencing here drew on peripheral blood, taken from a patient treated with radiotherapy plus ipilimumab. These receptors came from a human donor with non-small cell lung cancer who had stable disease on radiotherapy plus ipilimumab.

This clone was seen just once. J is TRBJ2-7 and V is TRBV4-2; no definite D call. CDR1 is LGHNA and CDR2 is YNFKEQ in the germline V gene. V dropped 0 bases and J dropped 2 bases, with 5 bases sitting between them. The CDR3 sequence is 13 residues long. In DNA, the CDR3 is TGTGCCAGCAGCCAAGAGTACGCCTACGAGCAGTACTTC. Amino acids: CASSQEYAYEQYF.

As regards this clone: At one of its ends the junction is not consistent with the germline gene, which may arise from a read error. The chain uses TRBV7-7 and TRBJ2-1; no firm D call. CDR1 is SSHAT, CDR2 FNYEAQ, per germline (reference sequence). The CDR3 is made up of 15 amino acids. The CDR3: CASSLGDGPGNEQFF. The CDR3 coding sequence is TGTGCTAGCAGCTTAGGAGACGGGCCCGGGAATGAGCAGTTCTTC. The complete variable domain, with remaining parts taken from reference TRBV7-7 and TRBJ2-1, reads GAGVSQSPRYKVTKRGQDVTLRCDPISSHATLYWYQQALGQGPEFLTYFNYEAQPDKSGLPSDRFSAERPEGSISTLTIQRTEQRDSAMYRCASSLGDGPGNEQFFGPGTRLTVL.

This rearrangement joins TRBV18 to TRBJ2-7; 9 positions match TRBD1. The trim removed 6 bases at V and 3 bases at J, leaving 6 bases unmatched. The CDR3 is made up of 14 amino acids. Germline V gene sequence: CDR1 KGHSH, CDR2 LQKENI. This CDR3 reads CASSSGQGLYEQYF. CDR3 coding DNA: TGTGCCAGCTCGTCGGGACAGGGTCTCTACGAGCAGTACTTC. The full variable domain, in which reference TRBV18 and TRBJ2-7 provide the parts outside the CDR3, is NAGVMQNPRHLVRRRGQEARLRCSPMKGHSHVYWYRQLPEEGLKFMVYLQKENIIDESGMPKERFSAEFPKEGPSILRIQQVVRGDSAAYFCASSSGQGLYEQYFGPGTRLTVT.

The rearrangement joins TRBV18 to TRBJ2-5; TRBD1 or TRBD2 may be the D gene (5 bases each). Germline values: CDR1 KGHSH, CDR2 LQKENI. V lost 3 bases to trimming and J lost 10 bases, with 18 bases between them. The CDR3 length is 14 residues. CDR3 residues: CASSPRGLDGDQYF. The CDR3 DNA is TGTGCCAGCTCACCCCGGGGCCTCGATGGTGACCAGTACTTC.

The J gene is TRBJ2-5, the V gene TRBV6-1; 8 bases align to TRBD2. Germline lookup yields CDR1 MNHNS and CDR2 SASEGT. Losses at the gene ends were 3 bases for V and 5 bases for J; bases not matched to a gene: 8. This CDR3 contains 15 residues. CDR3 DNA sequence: TGTGCCAGCAGTGAGAGGACGGGGGGGAGGGAGACCCAGTACTTC. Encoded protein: CASSERTGGRETQYF.